These T cell receptor beta chains were read from a single sample in a study of STAT5B mutations in CD4+ large granular lymphocyte leukemia. Clones were read by immunoSEQ multiplex PCR, and TCRdb kept only the in-frame ones, dropping some. Of 30,000 to 40,000 clones in the sample, 75% to 85% are singletons; the top ten hold approximately 0.53%. Sequencing was performed on CD4+ T cells from blood buffy coats. The receptor source for this set is a human donor in good health. Both conserved end residues are part of each CDR3. D genes are given only for firm matches. Only part of the rows carry a size: once, few, many, or a class if the clone is expanded.

d_gene	v_gene	j_gene	abundance	CDR3aa	CDR3nt
NA	TRBV7-3	TRBJ1-2	NA	CASGTQADSLEGYTF	TGTGCCAGCGGAACCCAGGCGGACTCCCTAGAGGGCTACACCTTC
NA	TRBV6-1	TRBJ1-2	NA	CASSEVGAEYGYTF	TGTGCCAGCAGTGAAGTGGGGGCAGAGTATGGCTACACCTTC
NA	TRBV9	TRBJ2-3	NA	CASSVELGVRGDTQYF	TGTGCCAGCAGCGTAGAACTAGGGGTAAGGGGCGATACGCAGTATTTT
NA	TRBV6-4	TRBJ2-3	NA	CASSVNWADTQYF	TGTGCCAGCAGTGTCAATTGGGCGGATACGCAGTATTTT
NA	TRBV6-5	TRBJ1-2	NA	CASSYSSQSGYTF	TGTGCCAGCAGTTACTCGTCGCAGTCGGGCTACACCTTC
TRBD1	TRBV10-3	TRBJ2-7	NA	CAISGQGWDGEQYF	TGTGCCATCAGCGGACAGGGATGGGATGGCGAGCAGTACTTC
NA	TRBV29-1	TRBJ2-3	few	CSVEDVRGGEDTQYF	TGCAGCGTTGAAGATGTGAGGGGGGGGGAAGATACGCAGTATTTT
NA	TRBV19	TRBJ2-7	NA	CASSSPANREQYF	TGTGCCAGTAGTTCACCGGCTAATCGTGAGCAGTACTTC
TRBD2	TRBV5-4	TRBJ2-1	NA	CASSLGSSGMDNEQFF	TGTGCCAGCAGCTTGGGGTCTAGCGGGATGGACAATGAGCAGTTCTTC
NA	TRBV19	TRBJ1-6	NA	CASSPMRGTYNSPLHF	TGTGCCAGTAGTCCGATGAGGGGGACCTATAATTCACCCCTCCACTTT
NA	TRBV7-9	TRBJ1-3	NA	CASSLGQLIYSGNTIYF	TGTGCCAGCAGCTTAGGGCAGCTGATATACTCTGGAAACACCATATATTTT
NA	TRBV5-1	TRBJ2-5	NA	CASSLGHRQETQYF	TGCGCCAGCAGCTTAGGACATAGGCAAGAGACCCAGTACTTC
TRBD2	TRBV7-9	TRBJ2-5	NA	CASSFGLVQETQYF	TGTGCCAGCAGCTTCGGACTAGTCCAAGAGACCCAGTACTTC
NA	TRBV10-3	TRBJ2-1	few	CAISEASDEQFF	TGTGCCATCAGTGAGGCGTCAGATGAGCAGTTCTTC
TRBD1	TRBV28	TRBJ1-2	few	CASSSGGDRNGYTF	TGTGCCAGCAGTTCCGGGGGGGACAGAAATGGCTACACCTTC
NA	TRBV7-9	TRBJ1-4	NA	CASSPGATNEKLFF	TGTGCCAGCAGCCCCGGAGCAACTAATGAAAAACTGTTTTTT
NA	TRBV9	TRBJ1-1	NA	CASSPLPGTITEAFF	TGTGCCAGCAGCCCTCTCCCAGGGACAATAACTGAAGCTTTCTTT
NA	TRBV7-2	TRBJ1-5	few	CASSYQGAHQPQHF	TGTGCCAGCAGCTACCAGGGAGCCCATCAGCCCCAGCATTTT
NA	TRBV5-1	TRBJ2-7	once	CASSFNLNEQYF	TGCGCCAGCAGCTTCAACCTAAACGAGCAGTACTTC
NA	TRBV29-1	TRBJ2-1	few	CSVVYNEQFF	TGCAGCGTCGTCTACAATGAGCAGTTCTTC
TRBD2	TRBV30	TRBJ2-3	NA	CAWEPGGHTDTQYF	TGTGCCTGGGAACCGGGAGGACACACAGATACGCAGTATTTT
NA	TRBV29-1	TRBJ1-2	NA	CSVEEGGADGYTF	TGCAGCGTTGAGGAAGGGGGGGCCGACGGCTACACCTTC
TRBD1	TRBV7-2	TRBJ1-1	NA	CASGPYGQGGAEAFF	TGTGCCAGCGGGCCCTACGGACAGGGAGGAGCTGAAGCTTTCTTT
TRBD2	TRBV9	TRBJ2-3	NA	CASRPPGLAADTQYF	TGTGCCAGCAGGCCTCCGGGACTAGCGGCAGATACGCAGTATTTT
NA	TRBV6-5	TRBJ1-1	few	CASSFYGGTEAFF	TGTGCCAGCAGTTTTTACGGGGGTACTGAAGCTTTCTTT
TRBD2	TRBV7-2	TRBJ2-5	NA	CASSPLGVAGTQETQYF	TGTGCCAGCAGCCCCCTTGGGGTAGCGGGAACTCAAGAGACCCAGTACTTC
NA	TRBV7-9	TRBJ2-1	NA	CASSLPGAGHGPYNEQFF	TGTGCCAGCTCCCTCCCGGGAGCGGGACATGGCCCCTACAATGAGCAGTTCTTC
NA	TRBV7-6	TRBJ2-3	NA	CASSSGETQYF	TGTGCCAGCAGCTCAGGGGAGACGCAGTATTTT
NA	TRBV13	TRBJ2-7	NA	CASSLKTGPSYEQYF	TGTGCCAGCAGCTTGAAGACAGGACCCTCCTACGAGCAGTACTTC
TRBD1	TRBV18	TRBJ2-5	NA	CASSLGQGAVETQYF	TGTGCCAGCTCCCTGGGACAGGGGGCGGTGGAGACCCAGTACTTC
NA	TRBV6-5	TRBJ2-2	once	CATKDRLHTGELFF	TGTGCCACCAAAGACAGATTGCACACCGGGGAGCTGTTTTTT
NA	TRBV7-9	TRBJ2-3	few	CASSRTDTQYF	TGTGCCAGCAGCCGCACAGATACGCAGTATTTT
NA	TRBV2	TRBJ2-5	NA	CASSEWTEETQYF	TGTGCCAGCAGTGAGTGGACAGAAGAGACCCAGTACTTC
NA	TRBV5-4	TRBJ2-3	NA	CASSADGDTQYF	TGTGCCAGCAGCGCGGACGGAGATACGCAGTATTTT
TRBD1	TRBV2	TRBJ2-5	NA	CASSDRTGGISQETQYF	TGTGCCAGCAGCGATAGGACAGGGGGGATCTCCCAAGAGACCCAGTACTTC
TRBD2	TRBV12-5	TRBJ2-1	NA	CASGLRGGHDEGQFF	TGTGCTAGTGGTTTACGGGGGGGCCACGACGAGGGGCAGTTCTTC
TRBD2	TRBV7-2	TRBJ2-5	few	CASSWGLAVETQYF	TGTGCCAGCAGCTGGGGACTAGCGGTAGAGACCCAGTACTTC
NA	TRBV30	TRBJ1-5	few	CAWSSRWDQPQHF	TGTGCCTGGAGTTCCCGGTGGGATCAGCCCCAGCATTTT
TRBD2	TRBV9	TRBJ2-5	NA	CASSVGLAGGWETQYF	TGTGCCAGCAGCGTGGGACTAGCGGGAGGATGGGAGACCCAGTACTTC
TRBD1	TRBV5-1	TRBJ2-7	NA	CASSLGDRVHEQYF	TGCGCCAGCAGCTTGGGGGACAGGGTCCACGAGCAGTACTTC
TRBD1	TRBV18	TRBJ1-4	NA	CASSPAGGFNEKLFF	TGTGCCAGCTCACCCGCAGGGGGATTTAATGAAAAACTGTTTTTT
TRBD2	TRBV5-1	TRBJ2-7	NA	CASSLASGGSQPYEQYF	TGCGCCAGCAGCTTGGCTAGCGGGGGGTCTCAACCCTACGAGCAGTACTTC